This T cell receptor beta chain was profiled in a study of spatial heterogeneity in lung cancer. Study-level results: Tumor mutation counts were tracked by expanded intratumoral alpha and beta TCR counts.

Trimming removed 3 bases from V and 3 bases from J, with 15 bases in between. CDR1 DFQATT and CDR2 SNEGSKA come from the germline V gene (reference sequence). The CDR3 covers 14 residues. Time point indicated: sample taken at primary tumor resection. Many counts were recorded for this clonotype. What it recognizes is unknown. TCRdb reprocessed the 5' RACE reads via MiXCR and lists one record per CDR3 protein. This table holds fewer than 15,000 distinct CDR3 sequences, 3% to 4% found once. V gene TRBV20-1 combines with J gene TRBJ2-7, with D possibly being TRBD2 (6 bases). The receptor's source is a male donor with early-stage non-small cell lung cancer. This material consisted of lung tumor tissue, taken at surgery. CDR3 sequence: CSASPAGYYYEQYF. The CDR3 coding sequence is TGCAGTGCTAGTCCGGCGGGATACTACTACGAGCAGTACTTC.